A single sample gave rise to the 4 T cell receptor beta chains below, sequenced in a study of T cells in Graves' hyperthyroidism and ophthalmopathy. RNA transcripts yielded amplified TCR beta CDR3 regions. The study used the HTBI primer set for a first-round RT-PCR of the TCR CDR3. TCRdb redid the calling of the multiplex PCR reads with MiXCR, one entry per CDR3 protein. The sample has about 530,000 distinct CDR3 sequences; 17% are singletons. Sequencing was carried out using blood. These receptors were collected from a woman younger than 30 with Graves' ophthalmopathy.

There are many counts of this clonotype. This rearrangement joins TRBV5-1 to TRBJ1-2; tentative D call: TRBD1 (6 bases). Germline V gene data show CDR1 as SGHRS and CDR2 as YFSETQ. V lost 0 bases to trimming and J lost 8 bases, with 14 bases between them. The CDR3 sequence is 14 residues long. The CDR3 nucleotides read TGCGCCAGCAGCTTGGACAGGGCTTCGGGCGGCTACACCTTC. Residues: CASSLDRASGGYTF.

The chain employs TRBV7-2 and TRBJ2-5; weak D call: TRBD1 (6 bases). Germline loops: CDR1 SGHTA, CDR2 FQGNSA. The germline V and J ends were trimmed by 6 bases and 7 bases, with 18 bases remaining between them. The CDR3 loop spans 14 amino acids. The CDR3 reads CASSGQRLRGTQYF. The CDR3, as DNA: TGTGCCAGCAGTGGACAGCGCCTGCGAGGGACCCAGTACTTC.

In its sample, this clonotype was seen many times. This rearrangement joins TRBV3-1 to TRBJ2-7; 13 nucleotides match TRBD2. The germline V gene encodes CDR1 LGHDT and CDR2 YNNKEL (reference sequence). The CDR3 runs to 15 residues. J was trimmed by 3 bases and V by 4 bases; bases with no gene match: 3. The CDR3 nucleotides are TGTGCCAGCAGCCCAGGACTAGCGGGGGTCTACGAGCAGTACTTC. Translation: CASSPGLAGVYEQYF.

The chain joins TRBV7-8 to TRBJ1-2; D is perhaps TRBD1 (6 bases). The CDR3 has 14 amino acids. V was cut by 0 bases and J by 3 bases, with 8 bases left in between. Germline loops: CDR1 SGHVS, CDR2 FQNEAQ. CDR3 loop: CASSLARQDYGYTF. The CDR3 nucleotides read TGTGCCAGCAGCTTAGCTCGACAGGACTATGGCTACACCTTC.